This T cell receptor beta chain came from a study of CD8 T cells in ankylosing spondylitis. V was clipped by 6 bases and J by 0 bases, with 15 bases between them. This CDR3 is 14 amino acids long. Germline V gives CDR1 SQVTM, CDR2 ANQGSEA. This clonotype was seen repeatedly, ten times or more. What it binds is unknown. Findings and caveats of the study: What seemed typical of ankylosing spondylitis blood was a TCR beta motif built from several highly homologous variants.

TCRdb itself ran the 5' RACE reads through MiXCR, one entry per CDR3 protein. The sample carries about 510,000 distinct CDR3 sequences, approximately 5% recorded once. The V gene is TRBV29-1, the J gene TRBJ2-7; the D call may be TRBD1 or TRBD2 (5 bases each). The sequenced sample consisted of blood, either unsorted or a sorted T cell fraction (not recorded which). This sequence was found in a male donor with ankylosing spondylitis. For the CDR3, the DNA is TGCAGCGTCGCAGGGTCGGGGAGCTCCTACGAGCAGTACTTC. As protein: CSVAGSGSSYEQYF.